What follows are 2 T cell receptor beta chains derived from one specimen sequenced in a study of blood T cells in healthy people across ages. The use of a sample-barcoded 5' primer and a J-beta primer mix characterized a second PCR of roughly 6 to 11 cycles. TCRdb called the 5' RACE reads again in MiXCR, with one record for every CDR3 protein. The sample holds 1.5 million to 2 million distinct CDR3 sequences, approximately 32% seen once. The material sequenced was blood. These TCRs come from a woman aged 25 to 45 in good health.

The chain couples TRBV7-7 to TRBJ2-5, with 11 bases fitting TRBD2. This CDR3 region has 15 residues. Germline V gene data show CDR1 as SSHAT and CDR2 as FNYEAQ (reference sequence). Trimming at V came to 4 bases and at J to 5 bases, leaving 6 bases not matched to a gene. The CDR3 spells CASSSGLAAVETQYF. CDR3 coding DNA: TGTGCCAGCAGCTCGGGACTAGCGGCAGTCGAGACCCAGTACTTC.

The rearrangement joins TRBV12-3 or TRBV12-4 to TRBJ2-7, with D perhaps matching TRBD1 or TRBD2 (5 bases each). The CDR3 consists of 15 residues. Trimming shortened V by 6 bases and J by 5 bases, and 20 bases separated the two germline ends. CDR3 amino acids: CASSPTGTRVDEQYF. The CDR3 nucleotides are TGTGCCAGCAGCCCTACCGGGACCAGGGTGGACGAGCAGTACTTC.